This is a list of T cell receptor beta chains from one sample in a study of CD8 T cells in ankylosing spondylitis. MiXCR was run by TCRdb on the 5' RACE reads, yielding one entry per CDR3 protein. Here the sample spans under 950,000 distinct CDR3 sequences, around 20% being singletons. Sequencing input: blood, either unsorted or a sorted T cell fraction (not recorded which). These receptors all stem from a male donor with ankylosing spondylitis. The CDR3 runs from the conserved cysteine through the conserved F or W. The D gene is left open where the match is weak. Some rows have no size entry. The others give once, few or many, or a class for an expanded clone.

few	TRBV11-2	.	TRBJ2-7	CASSLEAADFYEQYF	TGTGCCAGCAGCTTAGAGGCGGCGGATTTCTACGAGCAGTACTTC
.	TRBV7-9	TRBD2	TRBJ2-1	CASSLAAGTHNEQFF	TGTGCCAGCAGCTTAGCAGCGGGGACGCACAATGAGCAGTTCTTC
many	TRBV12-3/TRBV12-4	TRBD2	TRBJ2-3	CASSSRMTSGTDTQYF	TGTGCCAGCAGTTCACGTATGACTAGCGGGACAGATACGCAGTATTTT
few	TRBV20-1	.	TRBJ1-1	CSPESVTEAFF	TGCAGTCCCGAATCCGTCACTGAAGCTTTCTTT
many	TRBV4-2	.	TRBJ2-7	CASSLGLGVEQYF	TGTGCCAGCAGCCTGGGGCTGGGAGTCGAGCAGTACTTC
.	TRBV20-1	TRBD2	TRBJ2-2	CSARGLAGRTNTGELFF	TGCAGTGCTAGGGGACTAGCGGGCCGAACGAACACCGGGGAGCTGTTTTTT
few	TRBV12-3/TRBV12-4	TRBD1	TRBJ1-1	CASSMGQGRSTEAFF	TGTGCCAGCAGTATGGGACAGGGGAGGTCCACTGAAGCTTTCTTT
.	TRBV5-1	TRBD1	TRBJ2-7	CASSIDRGEQYF	TGCGCCAGCAGCATTGACAGGGGCGAGCAGTACTTC
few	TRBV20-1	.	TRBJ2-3	CSAPTWERTDTQYF	TGCAGTGCTCCTACATGGGAGAGGACAGATACGCAGTATTTT
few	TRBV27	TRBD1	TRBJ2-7	CASRRTGVYYEQYF	TGTGCCAGCAGGCGGACAGGGGTTTACTACGAGCAGTACTTC
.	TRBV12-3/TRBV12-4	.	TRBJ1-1	CASTPPAGTEAFF	TGTGCCAGCACCCCCCCCGCGGGGACTGAAGCTTTCTTT
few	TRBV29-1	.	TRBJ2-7	CSVEGVGNRNAYEQYF	TGCAGCGTCGAAGGGGTAGGGAATAGAAATGCCTACGAGCAGTACTTC
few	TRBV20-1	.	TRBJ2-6	CSAPGFGANVLTF	TGCAGTGCTCCCGGGTTCGGGGCCAACGTCCTGACTTTC
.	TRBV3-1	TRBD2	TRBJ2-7	CASSRYTTSGSTGEQYF	TGTGCCAGCAGCCGCTACACCACTAGCGGGAGTACTGGCGAGCAGTACTTC
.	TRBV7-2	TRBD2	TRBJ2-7	CASSLVVWGGEQYF	TGTGCCAGCAGCTTAGTGGTATGGGGGGGAGAGCAGTACTTC
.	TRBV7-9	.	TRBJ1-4	CASSLNGNEKLFF	TGTGCCAGCAGCTTAAACGGGAATGAAAAACTGTTTTTT
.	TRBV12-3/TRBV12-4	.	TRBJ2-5	CASSSLTSTETQYF	TGTGCCAGCAGTAGCCTTACTAGCACGGAGACCCAGTACTTC
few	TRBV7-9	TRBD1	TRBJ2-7	CASSKTGSSYEQYF	TGTGCCAGCAGCAAGACAGGGTCGTCATACGAGCAGTACTTC
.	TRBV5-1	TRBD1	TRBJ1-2	CASSLNLGQGFGYTF	TGCGCCAGCAGCTTGAATTTGGGACAGGGCTTTGGCTACACCTTC
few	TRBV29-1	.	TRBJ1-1	CSVEDVGGIRTEAFF	TGCAGCGTTGAAGATGTGGGAGGGATTCGCACTGAAGCTTTCTTT
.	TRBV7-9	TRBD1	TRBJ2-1	CASSLAPGQGPNEQFF	TGTGCCAGCAGCTTAGCGCCGGGACAGGGCCCCAATGAGCAGTTCTTC
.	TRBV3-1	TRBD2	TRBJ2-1	CASSQGTSGTGSYNEQFF	TGTGCCAGCAGCCAAGGGACTAGCGGGACGGGGTCCTACAATGAGCAGTTCTTC
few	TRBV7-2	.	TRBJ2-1	CASSLRRKGSYNEQFF	TGTGCCAGCAGCCTGAGGCGGAAGGGCTCCTACAATGAGCAGTTCTTC
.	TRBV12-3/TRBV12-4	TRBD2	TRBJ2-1	CASSLKLAAYNEQFF	TGTGCCAGCAGTTTAAAACTAGCGGCCTACAATGAGCAGTTCTTC
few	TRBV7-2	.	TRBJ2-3	CASSFRAARLGTDTQYF	TGTGCCAGCAGCTTCCGGGCCGCTCGCTTGGGCACAGATACGCAGTATTTT
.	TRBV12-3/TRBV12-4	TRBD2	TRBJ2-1	CATSGKAGGPKNEQFF	TGTGCCACTTCGGGAAAGGCGGGAGGGCCGAAGAATGAGCAGTTCTTC
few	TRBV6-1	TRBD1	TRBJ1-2	CASRRRGTGDYSGGYTF	TGTGCCAGCAGAAGACGAGGGACAGGGGATTATTCGGGTGGCTACACCTTC
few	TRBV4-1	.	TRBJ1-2	CASKFPGGLGGYTF	TGCGCCAGCAAATTTCCGGGGGGTCTGGGCGGCTACACCTTC
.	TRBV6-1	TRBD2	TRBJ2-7	CASSSGLAGSPAYEQYF	TGTGCCAGCAGCTCGGGACTAGCGGGGTCGCCAGCCTACGAGCAGTACTTC
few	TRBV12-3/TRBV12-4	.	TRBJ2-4	CASTGDSNLGAKNIQYF	TGTGCCAGCACTGGGGACTCGAACCTCGGAGCCAAAAACATTCAGTACTTC
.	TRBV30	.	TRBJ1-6	CAWSLLYSPLHF	TGTGCCTGGAGTCTCTTATACTCACCCCTCCACTTT
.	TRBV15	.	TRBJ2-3	CATSEDYPTDTQYF	TGTGCCACCAGCGAAGACTATCCCACAGATACGCAGTATTTT
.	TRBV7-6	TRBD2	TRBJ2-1	CASSPGLAGDREQFF	TGTGCCAGCAGCCCGGGACTAGCGGGAGACAGGGAGCAGTTCTTC
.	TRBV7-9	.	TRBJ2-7	CASSHHGYPYEQYF	TGTGCCAGCAGCCACCATGGTTATCCCTACGAGCAGTACTTC
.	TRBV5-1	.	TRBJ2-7	CASSYRFIGPQYEQYF	TGCGCCAGCAGCTACCGGTTTATCGGCCCCCAGTACGAGCAGTACTTC
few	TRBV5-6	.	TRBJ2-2	CASSLGRRAGELFF	TGTGCCAGCAGCTTGGGCCGGCGGGCCGGGGAGCTGTTTTTT
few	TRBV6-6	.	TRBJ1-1	CASSPWQGEAFF	TGTGCCAGCAGCCCATGGCAGGGTGAAGCTTTCTTT
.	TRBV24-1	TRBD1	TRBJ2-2	CATSAQGAPTGELFF	TGTGCCACCAGTGCTCAGGGGGCGCCCACCGGGGAGCTGTTTTTT
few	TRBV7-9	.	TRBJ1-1	CASELHMNTEAFF	TGTGCCAGCGAGTTACACATGAACACTGAAGCTTTCTTT
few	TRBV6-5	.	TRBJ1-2	CASSYSHGARGYTF	TGTGCCAGCAGTTACTCTCACGGAGCCCGGGGCTACACCTTC
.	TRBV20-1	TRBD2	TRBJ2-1	CSARGGGGASDEQFF	TGCAGTGCTAGAGGGGGCGGGGGGGCGAGTGATGAGCAGTTCTTC
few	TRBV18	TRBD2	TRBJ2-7	CASSPPAGGKTYEQYF	TGTGCCAGCTCACCACCGGCGGGAGGCAAGACCTACGAGCAGTACTTC
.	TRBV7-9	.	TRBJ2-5	CASTPHDRIQETQYF	TGTGCCAGCACCCCACACGACAGGATCCAAGAGACCCAGTACTTC
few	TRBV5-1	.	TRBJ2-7	CASSLVGEDYEQYF	TGCGCCAGCAGCTTGGTAGGGGAGGACTACGAGCAGTACTTC
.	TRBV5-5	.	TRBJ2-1	CASSLEGLNYNEQFF	TGTGCCAGCAGCTTGGAGGGACTGAACTACAATGAGCAGTTCTTC